A few counts support the clone carrying this T cell receptor (beta chain). Its target is not known. CDR1 LGHNT and CDR2 FRNRAP come from the germline V gene. Trimming left V 0 bases short and J 5 bases short, with 13 bases between. The length of the CDR3 is 15 residues. The data are from a study of cytomegalovirus exposure and HLA in healthy donors. Findings of the study overall: The classifier reportedly diagnosed cytomegalovirus status with high sensitivity and specificity. When presence/absence was analysed, sequencing depth was taken to be roughly uniform across donors. Testing in vitro showed a few CMV-associated chains specific for CMV antigens. According to an earlier analysis, most TCR beta V segments yielded productive rearrangements about 90% or about 30% of the time.

This PCR relied on a set of 60 Vbeta primers and 13 Jbeta primers. The repertoire was sequenced with immunoSEQ multiplex PCR; TCRdb's copy has only in-frame clones and lacks some. The sample holds 150,000 to 200,000 clones; 80% to 85% are singletons and the top ten take around 1.3%. Material for sequencing was PBMCs. The TCR sequence derives from a boy aged 2 to 9 in good health and CMV-seronegative. The chain links TRBV12-5 to TRBJ1-2; D possibly corresponds to TRBD1 (6 bases). CDR3 nucleotide sequence: TGTGCTAGTGGTTTGGTTCTTACGGACAGTTATGGCTACACCTTC. This translates into CASGLVLTDSYGYTF.